Sequencing of this T cell receptor (beta chain) was carried out in a study of T cell repertoires in cytomegalovirus infection. Overall study: Public signatures in TCR beta pointed to CMV infection and matching HLA type.

This clonotype showed up many times. Antigen: not known. CDR1 is SGHNT and CDR2 is YYREEE in the germline V gene (reference sequence). V lost 0 bases and J 2 bases, leaving 8 bases between the germline ends. This CDR3 region has 14 residues. Findings and caveats of the study: The ex vivo response was dominated by HLA-C-restricted CMV-specific TCR beta clonotypes.

TCRdb re-derived calls from the reads in MiXCR, one entry per CDR3 protein. The data hold 400,000 to 550,000 distinct CDR3 sequences, with roughly 10% observed a single time. Sequenced input: PBMCs. The TCR comes from a human donor in good health (CMV status not recorded). Some clones in this sample may be carry-over from other donors' samples. This chain connects TRBV5-4 to TRBJ1-2; no definite D call. CDR3 loop: CASSLDPINYGYTF. In DNA, the CDR3 is TGTGCCAGCAGCTTGGATCCGATAAACTATGGCTACACCTTC.